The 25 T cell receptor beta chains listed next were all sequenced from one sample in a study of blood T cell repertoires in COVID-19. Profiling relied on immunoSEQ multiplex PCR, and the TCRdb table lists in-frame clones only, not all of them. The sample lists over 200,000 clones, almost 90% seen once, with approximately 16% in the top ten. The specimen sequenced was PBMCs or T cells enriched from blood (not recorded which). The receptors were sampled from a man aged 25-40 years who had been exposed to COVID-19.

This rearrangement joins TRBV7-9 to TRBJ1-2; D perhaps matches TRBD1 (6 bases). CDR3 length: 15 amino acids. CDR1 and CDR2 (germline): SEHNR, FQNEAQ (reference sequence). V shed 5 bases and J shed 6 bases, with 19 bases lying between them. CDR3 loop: CASSLPRGASNGYTF. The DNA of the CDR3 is TGTGCCAGCAGCCTACCTCGGGGGGCGAGTAATGGCTACACCTTC.

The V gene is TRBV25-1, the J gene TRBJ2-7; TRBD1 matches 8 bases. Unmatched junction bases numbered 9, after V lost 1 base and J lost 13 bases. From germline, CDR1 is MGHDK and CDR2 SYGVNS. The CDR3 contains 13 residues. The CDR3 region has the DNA TGTGCCAGCAGTGAATTGGGGCAGGGGGCGGAATACTTC. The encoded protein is CASSELGQGAEYF.

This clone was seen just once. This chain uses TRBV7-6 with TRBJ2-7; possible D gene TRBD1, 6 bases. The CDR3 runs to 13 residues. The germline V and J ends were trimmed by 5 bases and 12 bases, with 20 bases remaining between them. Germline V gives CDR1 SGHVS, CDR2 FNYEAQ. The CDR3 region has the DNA TGTGCCAGCAGCCCTCCGGGGACACCTATACGGTACTTC. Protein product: CASSPPGTPIRYF.

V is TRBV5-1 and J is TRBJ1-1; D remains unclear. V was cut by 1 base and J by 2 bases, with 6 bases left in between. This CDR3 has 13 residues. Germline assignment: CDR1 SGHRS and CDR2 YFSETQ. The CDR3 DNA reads TGCGCCAGCAGCTTGAACTTCAACACTGAAGCTTTCTTT. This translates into CASSLNFNTEAFF. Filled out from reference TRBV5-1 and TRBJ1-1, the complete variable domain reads KAGVTQTPRYLIKTRGQQVTLSCSPISGHRSVSWYQQTPGQGLQFLFEYFSETQRNKGNFPGRFSGRQFSNSRSEMNVSTLELGDSALYLCASSLNFNTEAFFGQGTRLTVV.

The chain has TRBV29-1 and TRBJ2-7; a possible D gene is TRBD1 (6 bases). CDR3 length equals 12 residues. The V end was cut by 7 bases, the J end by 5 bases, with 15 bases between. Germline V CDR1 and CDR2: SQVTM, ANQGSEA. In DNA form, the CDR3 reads TGCAGCGCCAATGACAGGTCCCACGAGCAGTACTTC. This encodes CSANDRSHEQYF.

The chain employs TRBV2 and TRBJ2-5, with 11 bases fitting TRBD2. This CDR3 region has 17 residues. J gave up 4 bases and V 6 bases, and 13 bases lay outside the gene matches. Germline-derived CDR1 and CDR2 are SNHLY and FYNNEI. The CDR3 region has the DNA TGTGCCAGCAGCGCCTCTCGGTTAGCGGGGGGGCCAGAGACCCAGTACTTC. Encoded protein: CASSASRLAGGPETQYF.

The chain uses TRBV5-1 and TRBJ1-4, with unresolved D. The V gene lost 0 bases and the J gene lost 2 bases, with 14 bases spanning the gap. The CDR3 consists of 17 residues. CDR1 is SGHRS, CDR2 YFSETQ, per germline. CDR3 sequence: CASSLGRASRTNEKLFF. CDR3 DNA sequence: TGCGCCAGCAGCTTGGGGAGGGCAAGCCGGACTAATGAAAAACTGTTTTTT.

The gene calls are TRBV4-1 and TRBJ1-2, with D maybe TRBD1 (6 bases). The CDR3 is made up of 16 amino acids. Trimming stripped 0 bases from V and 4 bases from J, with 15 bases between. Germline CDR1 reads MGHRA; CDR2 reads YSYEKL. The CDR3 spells CASSQDRGDRRYGYTF. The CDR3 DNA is TGCGCCAGCAGCCAAGATCGGGGCGACAGGCGCTATGGCTACACCTTC.

This CDR3 is CSVTQGANSPLHF. The CDR3 DNA reads as TGCAGCGTAACACAGGGGGCTAATTCACCCCTCCACTTT. V is TRBV29-1 and J is TRBJ1-6, with 9 bases that match TRBD1. CDR3 length: 13 amino acids. V was pared by 6 bases and J by 6 bases, with 3 bases of the junction left unmatched. Germline V gene data show CDR1 as SQVTM and CDR2 as ANQGSEA.

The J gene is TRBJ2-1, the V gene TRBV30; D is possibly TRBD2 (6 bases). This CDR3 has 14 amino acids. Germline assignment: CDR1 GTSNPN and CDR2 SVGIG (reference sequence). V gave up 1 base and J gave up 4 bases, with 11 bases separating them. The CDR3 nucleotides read TGTGCCTGGAGTGGGGACGGGGGTTACAATGAGCAGTTCTTC. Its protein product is CAWSGDGGYNEQFF. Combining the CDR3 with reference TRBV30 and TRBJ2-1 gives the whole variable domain SQTIHQWPATLVQPVGSPLSLECTVEGTSNPNLYWYRQAAGRGLQLLFYSVGIGQISSEVPQNLSASRPQDRQFILSSKKLLLSDSGFYLCAWSGDGGYNEQFFGPGTRLTVL.

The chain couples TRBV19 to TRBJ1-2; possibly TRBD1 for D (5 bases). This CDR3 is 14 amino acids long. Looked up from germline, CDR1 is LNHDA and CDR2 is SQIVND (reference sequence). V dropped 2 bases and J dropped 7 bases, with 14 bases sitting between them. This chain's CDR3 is CASSIFGRGFGYTF. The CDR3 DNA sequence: TGTGCCAGTAGTATATTTGGAAGGGGCTTTGGCTACACCTTC.

CDR3 in amino acids: CASSFEGGTEAFF. The CDR3 nucleotides are TGTGCCAGCAGCTTCGAGGGCGGCACTGAAGCTTTCTTT. The gene calls are TRBV7-9 and TRBJ1-1; no reliable D call. Per germline, CDR1 SEHNR and CDR2 FQNEAQ (reference sequence). The CDR3 consists of 13 residues. The ends were cut back, 3 bases at V and 4 bases at J, with 9 bases in the middle.

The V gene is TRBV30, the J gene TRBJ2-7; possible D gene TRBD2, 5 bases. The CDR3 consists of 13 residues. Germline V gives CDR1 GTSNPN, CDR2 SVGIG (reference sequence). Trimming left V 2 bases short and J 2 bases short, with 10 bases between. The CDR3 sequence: CAWSLRAPYEQYF. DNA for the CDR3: TGTGCCTGGAGTTTGAGGGCCCCCTACGAGCAGTACTTC.

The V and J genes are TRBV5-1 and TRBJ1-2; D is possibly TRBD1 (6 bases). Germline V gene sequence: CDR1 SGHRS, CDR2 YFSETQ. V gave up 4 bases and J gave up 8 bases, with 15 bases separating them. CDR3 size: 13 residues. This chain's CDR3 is CASSTRTEGGYTF. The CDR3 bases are TGCGCCAGCAGCACTAGGACAGAGGGGGGCTACACCTTC. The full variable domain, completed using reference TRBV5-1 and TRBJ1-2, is KAGVTQTPRYLIKTRGQQVTLSCSPISGHRSVSWYQQTPGQGLQFLFEYFSETQRNKGNFPGRFSGRQFSNSRSEMNVSTLELGDSALYLCASSTRTEGGYTFGSGTRLTVV.

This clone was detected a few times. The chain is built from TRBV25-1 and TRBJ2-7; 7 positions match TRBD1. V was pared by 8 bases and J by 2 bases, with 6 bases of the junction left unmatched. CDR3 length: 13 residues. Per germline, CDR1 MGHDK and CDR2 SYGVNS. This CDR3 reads CASGTVGTYEQYF. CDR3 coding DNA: TGTGCCAGCGGGACAGTTGGGACCTACGAGCAGTACTTC.

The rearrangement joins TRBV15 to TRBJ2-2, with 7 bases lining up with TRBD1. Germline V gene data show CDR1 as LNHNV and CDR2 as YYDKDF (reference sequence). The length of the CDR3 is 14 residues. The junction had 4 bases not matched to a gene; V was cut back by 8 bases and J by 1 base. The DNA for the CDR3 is TGTGCCACCGGAAGGACAGGGAACACCGGGGAGCTGTTTTTT. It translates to CATGRTGNTGELFF.

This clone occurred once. The CDR3 loop is CATSRGTGTEGAEAFF. As DNA, the CDR3 is TGTGCCACCAGCAGAGGGACCGGGACCGAGGGGGCTGAAGCTTTCTTT. This chain links TRBV15 with TRBJ1-1, with D perhaps TRBD1 (6 bases). The CDR3 spans 16 residues. V was cut by 1 base and J by 6 bases, with 18 bases left in between. In germline, CDR1 is LNHNV, CDR2 YYDKDF (reference sequence).

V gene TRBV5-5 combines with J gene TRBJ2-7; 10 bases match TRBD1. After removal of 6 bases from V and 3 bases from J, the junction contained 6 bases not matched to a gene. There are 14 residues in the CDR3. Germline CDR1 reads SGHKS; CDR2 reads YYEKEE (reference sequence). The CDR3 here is CASTPGTGVYEQYF. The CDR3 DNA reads TGTGCCAGCACCCCCGGGACAGGGGTCTACGAGCAGTACTTC.

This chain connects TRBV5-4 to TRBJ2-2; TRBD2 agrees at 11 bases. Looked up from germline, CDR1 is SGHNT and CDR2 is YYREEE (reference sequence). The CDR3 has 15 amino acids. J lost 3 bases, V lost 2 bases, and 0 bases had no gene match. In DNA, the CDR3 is TGTGCCAGCAGCTTACTAGCGGGGGACACCGGGGAGCTGTTTTTT. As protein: CASSLLAGDTGELFF. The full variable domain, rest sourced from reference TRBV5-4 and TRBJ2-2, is ETGVTQSPTHLIKTRGQQVTLRCSSQSGHNTVSWYQQALGQGPQFIFQYYREEENGRGNFPPRFSGLQFPNYSSELNVNALELDDSALYLCASSLLAGDTGELFFGEGSRLTVL.

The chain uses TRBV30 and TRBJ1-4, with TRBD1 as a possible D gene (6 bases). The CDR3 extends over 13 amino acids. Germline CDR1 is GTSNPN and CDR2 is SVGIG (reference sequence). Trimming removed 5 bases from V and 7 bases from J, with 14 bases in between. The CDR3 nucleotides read TGTGCCTGGGGCGCGGGGGCGGTTGAAAAACTGTTTTTT. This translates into CAWGAGAVEKLFF.

The CDR3 DNA reads TGTGCCAGCAGCTTAGGAGAGGAGGGAACAGAGACCCAGTACTTC. Translated, it gives CASSLGEEGTETQYF. V gene TRBV11-2 combines with J gene TRBJ2-5, with D possibly being TRBD2 (6 bases). Germline values: CDR1 SGHAT, CDR2 FQNNGV. The CDR3 contains 15 residues. V was pared by 1 base and J by 4 bases, with 13 bases between.

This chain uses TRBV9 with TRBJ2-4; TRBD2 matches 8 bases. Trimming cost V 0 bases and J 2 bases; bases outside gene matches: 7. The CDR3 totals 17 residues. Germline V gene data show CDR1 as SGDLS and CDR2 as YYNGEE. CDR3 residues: CASSVGVAGISKNIQYF. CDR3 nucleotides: TGTGCCAGCAGCGTAGGGGTAGCGGGGATATCCAAAAACATTCAGTACTTC.

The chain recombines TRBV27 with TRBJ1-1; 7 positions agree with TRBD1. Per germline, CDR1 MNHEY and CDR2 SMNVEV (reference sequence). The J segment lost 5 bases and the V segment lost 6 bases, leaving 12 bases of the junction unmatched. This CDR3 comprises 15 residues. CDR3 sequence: CASRTRQGRWTEAFF. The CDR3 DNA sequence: TGTGCCAGCAGAACCCGACAGGGAAGGTGGACTGAAGCTTTCTTT.

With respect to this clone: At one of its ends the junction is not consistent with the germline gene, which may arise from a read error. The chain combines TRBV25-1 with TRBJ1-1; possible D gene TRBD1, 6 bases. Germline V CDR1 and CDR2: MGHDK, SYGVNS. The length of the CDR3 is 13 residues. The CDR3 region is CASSLGLGGDTLF. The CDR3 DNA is TGTGCCAGCAGTCTTGGTTTGGGTGGGGACACTCTCTTT.

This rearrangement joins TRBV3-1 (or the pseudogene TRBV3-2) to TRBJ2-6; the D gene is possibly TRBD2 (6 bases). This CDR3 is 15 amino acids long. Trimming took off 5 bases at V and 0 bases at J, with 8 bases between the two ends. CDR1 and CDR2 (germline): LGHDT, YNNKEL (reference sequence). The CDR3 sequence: CASSLGGSGANVLTF. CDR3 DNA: TGTGCCAGCAGCTTGGGGGGCTCTGGGGCCAACGTCCTGACTTTC.